This T cell receptor (beta chain) was captured in a study of T cells in Graves' hyperthyroidism and ophthalmopathy. Using RNA transcripts as the source, TCR beta CDR3 regions were amplified. First-round RT-PCR targeting the TCR CDR3 was performed with the HTBI primer set. TCRdb redid the calling of the multiplex PCR reads with MiXCR, one entry per CDR3 protein. The table lists around 350,000 distinct CDR3 sequences, about 15% of them singletons, with about a third in the top ten. Diagnosis of hyperthyroidism was new in patients aged 18 to 65, and its duration was under 2 months. Blood was drawn at first hyperthyroidism diagnosis, before any ophthalmopathy symptoms. This CDR3 is 13 amino acids long. Looked up from germline, CDR1 is MDHEN and CDR2 is SYDVKM. The V end lost 9 bases, the J end lost 4 bases, and 15 bases lay between the germline ends.

The source is a young woman with Graves' hyperthyroidism that later progressed to Graves' ophthalmopathy. Specimen: blood. The J gene is TRBJ1-2, the V gene TRBV28, with D possibly matching TRBD1 (6 bases). The CDR3 coding sequence is TGTGCCAGTCGGGGGCCGTACGTCTATGGCTACACCTTC. Translation: CASRGPYVYGYTF.